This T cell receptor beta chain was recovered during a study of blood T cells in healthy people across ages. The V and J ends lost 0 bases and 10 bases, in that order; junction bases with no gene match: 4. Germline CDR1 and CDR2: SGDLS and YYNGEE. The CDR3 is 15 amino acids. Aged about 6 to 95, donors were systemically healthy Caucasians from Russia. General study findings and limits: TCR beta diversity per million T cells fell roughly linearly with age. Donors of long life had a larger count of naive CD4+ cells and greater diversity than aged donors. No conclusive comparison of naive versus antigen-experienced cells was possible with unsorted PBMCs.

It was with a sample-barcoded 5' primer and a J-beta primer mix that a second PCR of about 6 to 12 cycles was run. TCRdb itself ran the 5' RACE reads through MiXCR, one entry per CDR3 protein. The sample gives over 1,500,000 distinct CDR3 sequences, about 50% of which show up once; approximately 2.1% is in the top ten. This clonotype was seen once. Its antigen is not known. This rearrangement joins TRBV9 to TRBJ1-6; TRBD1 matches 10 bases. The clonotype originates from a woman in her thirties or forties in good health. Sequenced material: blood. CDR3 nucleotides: TGTGCCAGCAGCGTAGGAGGGACAGGGGCATCACCCCTCCACTTT. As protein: CASSVGGTGASPLHF.